The next 25 T cell receptor beta chains were all read from a single sample in a study of T cell changes during pregnancy in multiple sclerosis. Sequencing was performed with immunoSEQ multiplex PCR; in TCRdb, only in-frame clones are kept and a portion is missing. There are under 80,000 clones in the sample; approximately 88% occur only once, and more than 1.5% lies in the top ten. The material was peripheral blood, obtained in the first trimester of pregnancy. Receptors were obtained from a female donor with multiple sclerosis, enrolled in a pregnancy study.

V usage is TRBV6-4 and J usage is TRBJ2-3, with D possibly TRBD2 on 6 matching bases. Germline V gene sequence: CDR1 MRHNA, CDR2 SNTAGT. The length of the CDR3 is 15 residues. Trimming shortened V by 6 bases and J by 6 bases, and 19 bases separated the two germline ends. The CDR3 bases are TGTGCCAGCAGCGCCGGGGTAGGCGGGACGGATACGCAGTATTTT. Its protein product is CASSAGVGGTDTQYF.

The chain combines TRBV6-4 with TRBJ1-2; no definite D call. CDR3 size: 12 residues. V was trimmed by 2 bases and J by 2 bases, leaving 3 bases between them. Germline V gene sequence: CDR1 MRHNA, CDR2 SNTAGT. The CDR3 bases are TGTGCCAGCAGTGACCGGAACTATGGCTACACCTTC. It encodes CASSDRNYGYTF.

The rearrangement joins TRBV10-3 to TRBJ1-1, with D tentatively TRBD1 (6 bases). V was clipped by 8 bases and J by 5 bases, with 15 bases between them. CDR1 is ENHRY, CDR2 SYGVKD, per germline. The CDR3 runs to 13 residues. The CDR3 DNA is TGTGCCATCCTTGATCCAGGGGTTACTGAAGCTTTCTTT. Encoded protein: CAILDPGVTEAFF.

This clone occurred once. The V and J genes are TRBV28 and TRBJ2-3; TRBD2 matches 8 bases. Germline CDR1 is MDHEN and CDR2 is SYDVKM. The CDR3 is 19 residues long. V was clipped by 3 bases and J by 0 bases; unmatched bases: 14. CDR3 coding DNA: TGTGCCAGCAGTTTTTGTTTGACTAGCGAGAAATCTAGCACAGATACGCAGTATTTT. It specifies CASSFCLTSEKSSTDTQYF.

The chain links TRBV2 to TRBJ2-1; 12 nucleotides line up with TRBD2. This CDR3 contains 14 residues. J lost 15 bases, V lost 6 bases, and 12 bases had no gene match. Germline V gives CDR1 SNHLY, CDR2 FYNNEI. CDR3 in DNA: TGTGCCAGCAGAGAGGGACTAGCGGGTTGGAAGTGGTTCTTC. Amino acid sequence: CASREGLAGWKWFF. The full variable domain, in which reference TRBV2 and TRBJ2-1 provide the parts outside the CDR3, is EPEVTQTPSHQVTQMGQEVILRCVPISNHLYFYWYRQILGQKVEFLVSFYNNEISEKSEIFDDQFSVERPDGSNFTLKIRSTKLEDSAMYFCASREGLAGWKWFFGPGTRLTVL.

The chain's CDR3 is CASSYRRSSGANVLTF. The CDR3 nucleotides are TGTGCCAGCAGTTACAGGCGGAGCTCTGGGGCCAACGTCCTGACTTTC. This chain links TRBV6-5 with TRBJ2-6, with D uncertain. Germline V lookup: CDR1 MNHEY, CDR2 SVGAGI. V was shortened by 2 bases and J by 0 bases, with 8 bases between the two germline ends. The CDR3 totals 16 residues.

The chain is built from TRBV10-3 and TRBJ1-3; 7 bases agree with TRBD1. CDR1 is ENHRY and CDR2 is SYGVKD in the germline V gene. The CDR3 consists of 13 residues. Losses at the gene ends were 2 bases for V and 6 bases for J; bases not matched to a gene: 1. CDR3 sequence: CAISEGQANTIYF. CDR3 coding DNA: TGTGCCATCAGTGAGGGACAGGCAAACACCATATATTTT.

The chain carries TRBV5-4 and TRBJ2-2, with 7 bases lining up with TRBD2. Germline V gene lookup returns CDR1 SGHNT and CDR2 YYREEE (reference sequence). J gave up 6 bases and V 5 bases, and 16 bases lay outside the gene matches. This CDR3 spans 17 amino acids. For the CDR3, the DNA is TGTGCCAGCAGTACCACTGGGGGGAGGGCCTTGGCCGGGGAGCTGTTTTTT. It translates to CASSTTGGRALAGELFF.

A single count supports this clone. This rearrangement joins TRBV6-4 to TRBJ2-3; TRBD2 agrees at 9 bases. The CDR3 contains 15 residues. The germline CDR1 and CDR2 sequences are MRHNA and SNTAGT. With 3 bases clipped from V and 2 bases from J, the junction kept 3 bases outside the gene matches. DNA for the CDR3: TGTGCCAGCAGTGAGTCGGGACTAGCCACAGATACGCAGTATTTT. Protein product: CASSESGLATDTQYF.

The chain uses TRBV27 and TRBJ2-1, with D possibly matching TRBD1 (6 bases). Per the germline V gene, CDR1 is MNHEY and CDR2 is SMNVEV (reference sequence). Trimming shortened V by 6 bases and J by 5 bases, and 14 bases separated the two germline ends. This CDR3 contains 14 residues. The CDR3 loop is CASSEQGPHNEQFF. The CDR3 nucleotides read TGTGCCAGCAGCGAACAGGGTCCGCACAATGAGCAGTTCTTC.

The rearrangement uses TRBV5-1 and TRBJ2-5, with TRBD2 identical over 8 bases. CDR1 is SGHRS and CDR2 is YFSETQ in the germline V gene. Germline trimming cut 7 bases from V and 2 bases from J; bases unmatched to any gene: 4. The CDR3 is made up of 13 amino acids. CDR3 DNA: TGCGCCAGCTCGGGACTAGGGCAAGAGACCCAGTACTTC. It is translated as CASSGLGQETQYF.

V usage is TRBV2 and J usage is TRBJ2-7, with TRBD1 as a possible D gene (6 bases). The CDR3 loop spans 15 amino acids. Germline loops: CDR1 SNHLY, CDR2 FYNNEI. The germline V and J ends were trimmed by 5 bases and 4 bases, with 18 bases remaining between them. The CDR3 sequence is CASSRGRGGGYEQYF. In DNA, the CDR3 is TGTGCCAGCAGTCGGGGACGTGGGGGCGGTTACGAGCAGTACTTC.

The DNA for the CDR3 is TGTGCCAGCTCACCAACGGTCGAAAGCTATGGCTACACCTTC. Translating it yields CASSPTVESYGYTF. This chain connects TRBV18 to TRBJ1-2; D unclear. Trimming pared 2 bases from V and 4 bases from J, leaving 11 bases between. From germline, CDR1 is KGHSH and CDR2 LQKENI. The CDR3 runs 14 residues. Full variable domain (remainder filled in from reference TRBV18 and TRBJ1-2): NAGVMQNPRHLVRRRGQEARLRCSPMKGHSHVYWYRQLPEEGLKFMVYLQKENIIDESGMPKERFSAEFPKEGPSILRIQQVVRGDSAAYFCASSPTVESYGYTFGSGTRLTVV.

The chain uses TRBV7-3 and TRBJ2-3, with D possibly matching TRBD1 (5 bases). CDR3 length: 14 residues. The germline V and J ends were trimmed by 2 bases and 4 bases, with 10 bases remaining between them. In germline, CDR1 is SGHTA, CDR2 FQGTGA. As DNA, the CDR3 is TGTGCCAGCAGCTTAGGCAGGGCATCAGATACGCAGTATTTT. It specifies CASSLGRASDTQYF.

The chain links TRBV4-2 to TRBJ2-5; D is possibly TRBD2 (5 bases). CDR1 is LGHNA, CDR2 YNFKEQ, per germline. The CDR3 runs 15 residues. The ends were cut back, 2 bases at V and 2 bases at J, with 12 bases in the middle. CDR3: CASSQSEAEQETQYF. CDR3 coding DNA: TGTGCCAGCAGCCAATCCGAAGCGGAACAAGAGACCCAGTACTTC.

The genes are TRBV10-3 and TRBJ2-3; a weak D match, TRBD2 (6 bases). The V end lost 7 bases, the J end lost 1 base, and 9 bases lay between the germline ends. This CDR3 region has 13 residues. The V gene's germline CDR1 is ENHRY and CDR2 SYGVKD. The CDR3 sequence: CAITPSGTDTQYF. The DNA for the CDR3 is TGTGCCATCACCCCTAGCGGCACAGATACGCAGTATTTT.

This clone was observed a handful of times. The rearrangement joins TRBV4-1 to TRBJ2-6, with D perhaps matching TRBD2 (5 bases). The length of the CDR3 is 17 residues. Trimming cost V 2 bases and J 0 bases, with 11 bases left between them. Germline V lookup: CDR1 MGHRA, CDR2 YSYEKL. CDR3 nucleotide sequence: TGCGCCAGCAGCCAATACAAGGACTTCTCTGGGGCCAACGTCCTGACTTTC. It encodes CASSQYKDFSGANVLTF.

The gene calls are TRBV4-2 and TRBJ2-7, with 9 bases identical to TRBD1. J lost 2 bases, V lost 0 bases, and 5 bases had no gene match. This CDR3 contains 16 residues. The germline gives CDR1 LGHNA, CDR2 YNFKEQ. CDR3 amino acids: CASSQDWGQGPYEQYF. CDR3 bases: TGTGCCAGCAGCCAAGATTGGGGACAGGGCCCCTACGAGCAGTACTTC.

The count of this clone is one. The chain combines TRBV4-2 with TRBJ2-5; TRBD2 matches at 7 bases. Germline values: CDR1 LGHNA, CDR2 YNFKEQ. V lost 0 bases to trimming and J lost 3 bases; unmatched junction nucleotides: 10. This CDR3 is 17 amino acids long. CDR3 amino acids: CASSQEFGGSGKETQYF. In nucleotides, the CDR3 is TGTGCCAGCAGCCAAGAGTTCGGGGGGTCTGGAAAAGAGACCCAGTACTTC.

The chain carries TRBV5-1 and TRBJ2-5; D uncertain. The V end was cut by 0 bases, the J end by 4 bases, with 4 bases between. The CDR3 length is 12 residues. Germline CDR1 and CDR2: SGHRS and YFSETQ. This CDR3 reads CASSLAGETQYF. The CDR3 nucleotides read TGCGCCAGCAGCTTGGCGGGAGAGACCCAGTACTTC.

The V gene is TRBV6-5, the J gene TRBJ1-2; the D gene is possibly TRBD1 (6 bases). CDR1 is MNHEY and CDR2 is SVGAGI in the germline V gene. V shed 11 bases and J shed 8 bases, with 27 bases lying between them. The CDR3 has 15 amino acids. The CDR3 DNA is TGTGCCGCTACGAAAAACCGGGACATGGGATGGGGCTACACCTTC. The encoded protein is CAATKNRDMGWGYTF.

The rearrangement uses TRBV4-3 and TRBJ2-7, with D possibly matching TRBD2 (6 bases). CDR1 and CDR2 from the germline V gene are LGHNA and YSLEER. The V end was cut by 1 base, the J end by 3 bases, with 13 bases between. CDR3 length: 15 residues. The CDR3 DNA follows: TGCGCCAGCAGCCAAGGGGGGGAATTCAACTACGAGCAGTACTTC. Protein product: CASSQGGEFNYEQYF.

The chain recombines TRBV18 with TRBJ1-2; D call uncertain. Germline CDR1 KGHSH, CDR2 LQKENI. The length of the CDR3 is 16 residues. V lost 2 bases, J lost 0 bases, and 13 bases lay in between. In DNA form, the CDR3 reads TGTGCCAGCTCACCAATTGGAGGTCCTCCTAACTATGGCTACACCTTC. As protein: CASSPIGGPPNYGYTF.

The chain joins TRBV2 to TRBJ1-2; 9 bases agree with TRBD1. This CDR3 is 15 amino acids long. Trimming at V came to 6 bases and at J to 4 bases, leaving 9 bases not matched to a gene. Germline CDR1 is SNHLY and CDR2 is FYNNEI. The CDR3, as DNA: TGTGCCAGCAGGATTACAGGGGGCGCCGGCTATGGCTACACCTTC. This gives the protein CASRITGGAGYGYTF.

The V gene is TRBV10-3, the J gene TRBJ1-2, with D maybe TRBD1 (5 bases). With 0 bases removed from V and 8 bases from J, the gap between germline ends came to 16 bases. Per germline, CDR1 ENHRY and CDR2 SYGVKD. This CDR3 is 15 amino acids long. CDR3 in amino acids: CAISESVRERGGYTF. The CDR3, as DNA: TGTGCCATCAGTGAGTCTGTCAGGGAAAGAGGCGGCTACACCTTC.